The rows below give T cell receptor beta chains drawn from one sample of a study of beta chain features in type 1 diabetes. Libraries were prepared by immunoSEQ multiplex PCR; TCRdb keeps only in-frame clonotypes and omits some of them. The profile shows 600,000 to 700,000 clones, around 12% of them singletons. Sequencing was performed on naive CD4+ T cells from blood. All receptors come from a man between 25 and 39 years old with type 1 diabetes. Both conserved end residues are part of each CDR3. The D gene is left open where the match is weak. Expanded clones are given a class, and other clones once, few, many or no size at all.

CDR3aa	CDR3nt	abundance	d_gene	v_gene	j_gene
CASSSLGESTDTQYF	TGTGCCAGCAGCTCCTTGGGGGAAAGCACAGATACGCAGTATTTT	few	NA	TRBV7-3	TRBJ2-3
CASSRGGTGLSGNTIYF	TGTGCCAGCAGCAGAGGAGGGACAGGGCTTTCTGGAAACACCATATATTTT	few	TRBD1	TRBV9	TRBJ1-3
CASSSRGASSPLHF	TGTGCCAGCAGTTCAAGGGGGGCCAGTTCACCCCTCCACTTT	few	NA	TRBV13	TRBJ1-6
CASSSGTGGSYEQYF	TGTGCCAGCTCATCCGGGACAGGGGGATCCTACGAGCAGTACTTC	few	TRBD1	TRBV18	TRBJ2-7
CASSYSLQGASSPLHF	TGTGCCAGCAGTTACTCCCTCCAAGGGGCTAGTTCACCCCTCCACTTT	NA	NA	TRBV6-5	TRBJ1-6
CSAGENTEAFF	TGCAGTGCTGGAGAGAACACTGAAGCTTTCTTT	NA	NA	TRBV20-1	TRBJ1-1
CAISESGLPAGYTF	TGTGCCATCAGTGAGTCGGGACTACCCGCTGGCTACACCTTC	few	NA	TRBV10-3	TRBJ1-2
CAWSRGEQETQYF	TGTGCCTGGAGTAGAGGGGAACAAGAGACCCAGTACTTC	few	NA	TRBV30	TRBJ2-5
CASSQGYESEYF	TGTGCCAGCAGCCAAGGTTACGAGTCGGAGTACTTC	few	NA	TRBV14	TRBJ2-7
CASSEYLGQGVQETQYF	TGTGCCAGCAGTGAATATCTAGGACAGGGGGTTCAAGAGACCCAGTACTTC	NA	TRBD1	TRBV25-1	TRBJ2-5
CASSPSTGENGYTF	TGTGCCAGCAGTCCATCGACAGGGGAGAATGGCTACACCTTC	NA	TRBD1	TRBV28	TRBJ1-2
CASSVWGDPQETQYF	TGTGCCAGCAGCGTATGGGGGGATCCCCAAGAGACCCAGTACTTC	NA	NA	TRBV9	TRBJ2-5
CASSQDSNQPQHF	TGCGCCAGCAGCCAAGATTCCAATCAGCCCCAGCATTTT	NA	NA	TRBV4-3	TRBJ1-5
CASSYVPPETQYF	TGTGCCAGCAGTTATGTGCCCCCCGAGACCCAGTACTTC	NA	NA	TRBV6-5	TRBJ2-5
CASSIGFNRDGLGEQYF	TGTGCCAGTAGTATAGGTTTTAATCGGGACGGACTTGGAGAGCAGTACTTC	NA	NA	TRBV19	TRBJ2-7
CASSPEYGNSPLHF	TGTGCCAGCAGCCCGGAGTATGGAAATTCACCCCTCCACTTT	NA	NA	TRBV6-5	TRBJ1-6
CASSTGTLNTEAFF	TGCGCCAGCAGTACCGGGACATTGAACACTGAAGCTTTCTTT	few	NA	TRBV5-1	TRBJ1-1
CASSITDAVTNTEAFF	TGTGCCAGTAGTATAACGGATGCAGTTACAAACACTGAAGCTTTCTTT	few	NA	TRBV19	TRBJ1-1
CASRWTVLSGNTIYF	TGTGCCAGCAGGTGGACAGTTCTCTCTGGAAACACCATATATTTT	NA	NA	TRBV4-2	TRBJ1-3
CATSRDLSGANVLTF	TGTGCCACCAGCAGAGACCTTTCTGGGGCCAACGTCCTGACTTTC	few	NA	TRBV15	TRBJ2-6
CASGFHNEQFF	TGTGCTAGTGGTTTTCACAATGAGCAGTTCTTC	NA	NA	TRBV12-5	TRBJ2-1
CASSSRLLAGGHNEQFF	TGTGCCAGCAGCTCGAGACTCCTAGCGGGGGGTCACAATGAGCAGTTCTTC	few	TRBD2	TRBV7-8	TRBJ2-1
CASRRDLGDTQYF	TGTGCCAGCAGAAGGGACCTCGGAGATACGCAGTATTTT	NA	NA	TRBV5-4	TRBJ2-3
CASSALRGPFDSEAFF	TGTGCCAGTAGTGCTCTCCGGGGACCGTTCGATTCTGAAGCTTTCTTT	NA	NA	TRBV19	TRBJ1-1
CASTNSVNQPQHF	TGTGCCAGTACTAACAGTGTCAATCAGCCCCAGCATTTT	NA	NA	TRBV6-1	TRBJ1-5
CASSPRRTFSTGELFF	TGTGCCAGCAGCCCGAGACGGACCTTTTCCACCGGGGAGCTGTTTTTT	NA	NA	TRBV9	TRBJ2-2
CASSMQQGAEQPQHF	TGTGCCAGCAGTATGCAACAGGGGGCGGAACAGCCCCAGCATTTT	NA	TRBD1	TRBV27	TRBJ1-5
CASSPPGLSSTDTQYF	TGTGCCAGCAGCCCCCCTGGCCTGTCTAGCACAGATACGCAGTATTTT	few	NA	TRBV6-6	TRBJ2-3
CASRGGNLETQYF	TGTGCCAGCAGGGGTGGCAATCTGGAGACCCAGTACTTC	NA	NA	TRBV7-3	TRBJ2-5
CASSLGRISSYEQYF	TGTGCCAGCAGCTTGGGACGGATAAGCTCCTACGAGCAGTACTTC	NA	NA	TRBV5-6	TRBJ2-7
CASSAAPYEQYF	TGTGCCAGCAGCGCGGCTCCCTACGAGCAGTACTTC	NA	NA	TRBV5-6	TRBJ2-7
CASSWTVGVSKNIQYF	TGTGCCAGCAGTTGGACGGTTGGAGTTTCCAAAAACATTCAGTACTTC	NA	NA	TRBV6-5	TRBJ2-4
CASSLGLATGELFF	TGTGCCAGCAGCTTGGGCTTGGCCACCGGGGAGCTGTTTTTT	few	NA	TRBV5-4	TRBJ2-2